This T cell receptor beta chain is from a study of T cell responses to AZD1222 COVID-19 vaccine. The repertoire was sequenced with immunoSEQ multiplex PCR; TCRdb's copy has only in-frame clones and lacks some. The sample lists 25,000 to 30,000 clones; more than 85% were seen once. Per germline, CDR1 MDHEN and CDR2 SYDVKM. Trimming removed 7 bases from V and 4 bases from J, with 16 bases in between. CDR3 length: 14 residues. The V gene is TRBV28, the J gene TRBJ1-2; TRBD1 might be the D (5 bases). This TCR came from an adult in good health. The material sequenced was peripheral blood, taken on day 0 of AZD1222 vaccination. CDR3 DNA sequence: TGTGCCAGCACCACGACTGGGGCTATCTATGGCTACACCTTC. Its translation is CASTTTGAIYGYTF.